The clone carrying this T cell receptor beta chain was seen only once. The CDR3 length is 15 residues. From germline, CDR1 is KGHDR and CDR2 SFDVKD. The germline V and J ends were trimmed by 2 bases and 6 bases, with 13 bases remaining between them. Assay used: immunoSEQ multiplex PCR; TCRdb lists only in-frame clones, some missing. Of fewer than 150,000 clones in the sample, about 90% were seen once. This sample is drawn from a study of blood T cell repertoires in COVID-19. The sequence derives from a woman aged 50 to 60 who had recovered from COVID-19. The chain couples TRBV24-1 to TRBJ1-5, with D possibly being TRBD1 (5 bases). Source material: peripheral blood. In DNA, the CDR3 is TGTGCCACCAGTGATTCCTCCGGGGGAGGTCAGCCCCAGCATTTT. This encodes CATSDSSGGGQPQHF.